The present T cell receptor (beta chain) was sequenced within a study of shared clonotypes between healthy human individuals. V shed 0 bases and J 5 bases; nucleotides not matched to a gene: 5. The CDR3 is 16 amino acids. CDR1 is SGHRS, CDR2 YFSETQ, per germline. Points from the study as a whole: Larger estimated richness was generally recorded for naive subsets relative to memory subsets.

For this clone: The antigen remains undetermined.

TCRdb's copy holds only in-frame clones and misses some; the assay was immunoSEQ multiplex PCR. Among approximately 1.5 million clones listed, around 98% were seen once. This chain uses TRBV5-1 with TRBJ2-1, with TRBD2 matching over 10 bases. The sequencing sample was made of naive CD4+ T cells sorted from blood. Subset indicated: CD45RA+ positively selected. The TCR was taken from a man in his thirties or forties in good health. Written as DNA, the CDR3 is TGCGCCAGCAGCTTGGCCCTAGCGGGAGTCGACAATGAGCAGTTCTTC. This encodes CASSLALAGVDNEQFF.